A single T cell receptor beta chain is shown here with its context. The count of this clone is one. Its antigen remains unidentified. Base qualities are not provided; no much larger clone lies one nucleotide away. The germline V gene sets CDR1 to SGHRS and CDR2 to YFSETQ. The CDR3 starts with the cysteine, ends with the phenylalanine, and has 14 residues. The DNA shown is the 42-base CDR3, in frame from base 1. V and J lose 0 bases and 3 bases, and a span of 9 bases separates them. The data belong to a study of blood T cell repertoires in COVID-19 (TCRdb year 2020). Regarding the complete study: Samples covering the acute and convalescent phases of COVID-19 were provided by collaborators in the United States, Italy and Spain. The prospective study material was composed of cDNA or gDNA derived from T cells, B-cell-depleted T cells, or PBMCs. Deeply sampled blood TCRbeta repertoires from subjects exposed to, actively infected with, or recovered from COVID-19 were included in the dataset. The repertoires were released in a freely available public database meant as a resource for research on the immune response to SARS-CoV-2. Samples were obtained from the ongoing ImmuneRACE study (first 160 participants) and from 1,254 subjects provided by 6 global collaborators. Sample metadata almost always included a de-identified subject ID, COVID-19 status, age in years and sex. HLA class I and class II types, where available, came from metadata supplied by the sample provider rather than from assay-based typing. What the authors observed across the whole study: Clinical and demographic metadata were provided uncurated, with the amount varying by source and participant.

In the prospective study, participants were roughly 18 to 90 years old, resided in 25 or so geographic areas of the United States, and were enrolled through a virtual design. In the prospective study, cohorts were assigned on the basis of participant-reported clinical history obtained from a screening survey and a study questionnaire. For ImmuneRACE Cohort 3, a participant was defined as recovered based on two consecutive negative NP/OP PCR tests, clearance by a healthcare professional, or resolution of symptoms. Mobile phlebotomists in the prospective study collected whole blood, serum and a nasopharyngeal or oropharyngeal swab from every participant. Participants in the prospective study had the option to provide additional blood draws and questionnaires over a roughly 2-month period. Before DNA extraction, blood samples from the prospective study were shipped at room temperature or frozen. TCRbeta CDR3 regions were amplified from genomic DNA using the immunoSEQ Assay, a bias-controlled multiplex PCR. The study's processing was this. Within the assay, amplification of reference gene primers was used to estimate how many nucleated cells each sample contained. To quantify the absolute abundance of each unique TCRbeta CDR3 rearrangement, sequence reads were collapsed and filtered. Productive Simpson clonality was computed per sample as the square root of Simpson's diversity index over productive rearrangements. TCRdb limited this immuneACCESS table to in-frame rearrangements with V and J called. A share of clones is missing; checked studies link under half to unresolved V genes, and the rest is unexplained. Clone size and V and J calls were adopted from that table, with D and trimming inferred from the DNA. In all, the sample holds about 430,000 clones, and 80% to 90% of those were seen once. The ten largest clones represent 0.95% to 1.2% of the sample.

Sequenced sample: PBMCs or T cells enriched from blood (not recorded which). The sequence is built from TRBV5-1 and TRBJ2-5; the D gene lacks a confident call. This clonotype was sampled from a young man who had recovered from COVID-19. Here is the DNA: TGCGCCAGCAGCTTGGTTGGCGGAGAAGAGACCCAGTACTTC. This codes for CASSLVGGEETQYF. The variable domain in full, with residues beyond the CDR3 obtained from the reference TRBV5-1 and TRBJ2-5 genes, is KAGVTQTPRYLIKTRGQQVTLSCSPISGHRSVSWYQQTPGQGLQFLFEYFSETQRNKGNFPGRFSGRQFSNSRSEMNVSTLELGDSALYLCASSLVGGEETQYFGPGTRLLVL.